A selection of T cell receptor beta chains follows, all from one sample in a study of cytomegalovirus exposure and HLA in healthy donors. Generated by immunoSEQ multiplex PCR, the TCRdb table keeps only in-frame clones and is missing some. Its clone listing holds about 48,000 clones. Input material: PBMCs. The receptor set was obtained from a male donor in good health and CMV-seropositive. Both conserved end residues are part of each CDR3. The order of the fields is clone size, V gene, J gene, D gene, CDR3 protein, CDR3 DNA. The D gene is left open where the match is weak. A row's size may be missing; if present it is once, few, many or a size class.

abundance: NA; v_gene: TRBV6-5; j_gene: TRBJ2-7; d_gene: NA; CDR3aa: CASSYSSRGSVYEQYF; CDR3nt: TGTGCCAGCAGTTACTCGAGTAGGGGGAGCGTCTACGAGCAGTACTTC
abundance: NA; v_gene: TRBV11-2; j_gene: TRBJ1-3; d_gene: NA; CDR3aa: CASSLGGTGNTIYF; CDR3nt: TGTGCCAGCAGCTTAGGAGGGACTGGAAACACCATATATTTT
abundance: NA; v_gene: TRBV27; j_gene: TRBJ2-1; d_gene: TRBD2; CDR3aa: CASSVLAGDNEQFF; CDR3nt: TGTGCCAGCAGTGTTCTAGCGGGTGACAATGAGCAGTTCTTC
abundance: NA; v_gene: TRBV5-1; j_gene: TRBJ2-5; d_gene: NA; CDR3aa: CASSAGNQETQYF; CDR3nt: TGCGCCAGCAGCGCGGGGAACCAAGAGACCCAGTACTTC
abundance: NA; v_gene: TRBV7-2; j_gene: TRBJ2-7; d_gene: TRBD1; CDR3aa: CASSLIGTGHYEQYF; CDR3nt: TGTGCCAGCAGCTTAATCGGGACAGGGCACTACGAGCAGTACTTC
abundance: NA; v_gene: TRBV11-2; j_gene: TRBJ2-2; d_gene: NA; CDR3aa: CASTHVKGHTGELFF; CDR3nt: TGTGCCAGCACCCATGTTAAGGGGCACACCGGGGAGCTGTTTTTT
abundance: NA; v_gene: TRBV13; j_gene: TRBJ1-2; d_gene: NA; CDR3aa: CASSPIGGAEGYTF; CDR3nt: TGTGCCAGCAGCCCCATCGGGGGGGCTGAGGGCTACACCTTC
abundance: NA; v_gene: TRBV7-6; j_gene: TRBJ2-3; d_gene: NA; CDR3aa: CASSLGGVADTQYF; CDR3nt: TGTGCCAGCAGCTTAGGGGGGGTGGCAGATACGCAGTATTTT
abundance: NA; v_gene: TRBV4-3; j_gene: TRBJ1-4; d_gene: TRBD1; CDR3aa: CASSPDRGNEKLFF; CDR3nt: TGCGCCAGCAGTCCCGACAGGGGGAATGAAAAACTGTTTTTT
abundance: medium-sized; v_gene: TRBV11-2; j_gene: TRBJ2-7; d_gene: NA; CDR3aa: CASSFDSPEQYF; CDR3nt: TGTGCCAGCAGCTTCGACAGTCCCGAGCAGTACTTC
abundance: NA; v_gene: TRBV11-2; j_gene: TRBJ2-3; d_gene: NA; CDR3aa: CASSLLGGSTDTQYF; CDR3nt: TGTGCCAGCAGCTTACTGGGGGGAAGCACAGATACGCAGTATTTT
abundance: NA; v_gene: TRBV11-2; j_gene: TRBJ2-5; d_gene: NA; CDR3aa: CASSPSPSEETQYF; CDR3nt: TGTGCCAGCAGCCCTAGCCCTAGCGAGGAGACCCAGTACTTC
abundance: NA; v_gene: TRBV7-2; j_gene: TRBJ2-1; d_gene: TRBD2; CDR3aa: CASSYGLATQFF; CDR3nt: TGTGCCAGCAGCTACGGACTAGCCACGCAGTTCTTC
abundance: NA; v_gene: TRBV7-3; j_gene: TRBJ2-5; d_gene: NA; CDR3aa: CASTEGGLETQYF; CDR3nt: TGTGCCAGCACCGAGGGGGGGCTGGAGACCCAGTACTTC
abundance: NA; v_gene: TRBV9; j_gene: TRBJ1-2; d_gene: NA; CDR3aa: CASSVVDRQGYTF; CDR3nt: TGTGCCAGCAGCGTGGTTGACAGACAGGGCTACACCTTC
abundance: NA; v_gene: TRBV4-1; j_gene: TRBJ1-1; d_gene: NA; CDR3aa: CASSLGGVGTEAFF; CDR3nt: TGCGCCAGCAGCCTTGGGGGCGTAGGCACTGAAGCTTTCTTT
abundance: NA; v_gene: TRBV19; j_gene: TRBJ2-7; d_gene: NA; CDR3aa: CASSPYGGYEQYF; CDR3nt: TGTGCCAGTAGTCCGTATGGCGGTTACGAGCAGTACTTC
abundance: NA; v_gene: TRBV7-2; j_gene: TRBJ2-3; d_gene: NA; CDR3aa: CASSPGEGGLDTQYF; CDR3nt: TGTGCCAGCAGCCCGGGTGAGGGGGGGTTAGATACGCAGTATTTT
abundance: NA; v_gene: TRBV19; j_gene: TRBJ2-5; d_gene: NA; CDR3aa: CASSRGIQETQYF; CDR3nt: TGTGCCAGTAGTCGGGGGATCCAAGAGACCCAGTACTTC
abundance: NA; v_gene: TRBV27; j_gene: TRBJ1-4; d_gene: NA; CDR3aa: CASRPLPIGEGLGEKLFF; CDR3nt: TGTGCCAGCAGACCACTACCGATCGGGGAGGGTTTAGGTGAAAAACTGTTTTTT